This T cell receptor (beta chain) was documented in a study of blood T cell repertoires in COVID-19. V lost 5 bases to trimming and J lost 7 bases, with 17 bases between them. Germline lookup yields CDR1 MGHDK and CDR2 SYGVNS. The CDR3 contains 14 residues. Assay: immunoSEQ multiplex PCR; the TCRdb copy retains only in-frame clones and omits some. Of approximately 220,000 clones in the sample, 85% to 90% were seen once. This clone was counted between two and nine times. The material sequenced was PBMCs or T cells enriched from blood (not recorded which). This receptor was taken from a young man who had been exposed to COVID-19. The V and J genes are TRBV25-1 and TRBJ1-1; D perhaps matches TRBD1 (5 bases). Here the CDR3 DNA reads TGTGCCAGCAGTCCCGGGACGGGAGGAGTTGAAGCTTTCTTT. Its translation is CASSPGTGGVEAFF.